This passage covers 7 T cell receptor beta chains from one sample sequenced in a study of human T cells and chemical hapten exposure. TCRdb reanalysed the RACE reads using MiXCR and keeps one entry per CDR3 protein. The table has 140,000 or so distinct CDR3 sequences, about 10% seen once; the top ten hold about 1.4%. Specified time point: patch test 2, 6 weeks after DPC sensitization. The sample's treatment: therapeutic diphenylcyclopropenone sensitization with weekly scalp DPC. The sample was whole blood, taken in connection with sensitization to the hapten diphenylcyclopropenone (DPC). These receptors were taken from a woman aged 45-60 years with alopecia areata. Some clones in this sample may be carry-over from other donors' samples.

J is TRBJ2-5 and V is TRBV7-9; 7 bases fit TRBD1. Germline V lookup: CDR1 SEHNR, CDR2 FQNEAQ (reference sequence). V lost 2 bases and J lost 5; bases outside the gene matches: 8. This CDR3 has 15 residues. This chain's CDR3 is CASSLTQGQVETQYF. The CDR3 nucleotides are TGTGCCAGCAGCTTAACACAGGGGCAAGTTGAGACCCAGTACTTC.

A few counts support this clonotype. This sequence joins TRBV20-1 and TRBJ2-3; 8 nucleotides match TRBD2. From germline, CDR1 is DFQATT and CDR2 SNEGSKA (reference sequence). The V segment lost 3 bases and the J segment 1 base; nucleotides outside the gene matches: 6. The CDR3 is made up of 15 amino acids. In DNA form, the CDR3 reads TGCAGTGCTAGGATTTTAGCGGGACGCACAGATACGCAGTATTTT. This gives the protein CSARILAGRTDTQYF.

This clonotype has just a few counts. The chain employs TRBV28 and TRBJ1-1, with D maybe TRBD1 (6 bases). V was clipped by 6 bases and J by 3 bases, with 14 bases between them. The CDR3 runs 14 residues. The germline CDR1 and CDR2 sequences are MDHEN and SYDVKM. CDR3 loop: CASSLPTGYTEAFF. As DNA, the CDR3 is TGTGCCAGCAGCCTACCAACAGGGTACACTGAAGCTTTCTTT.

This clonotype was counted a few times. The V gene is TRBV19, the J gene TRBJ1-2, with D maybe TRBD1 (5 bases). The CDR3 is 14 residues long. The germline V gene has CDR1 LNHDA and CDR2 SQIVND (reference sequence). With 5 bases removed from V and 2 bases from J, the gap between germline ends came to 12 bases. CDR3 sequence: CASSLSRANYGYTF. The CDR3 DNA reads TGTGCCAGTAGTTTAAGCAGGGCAAACTATGGCTACACCTTC.

This clonotype appeared many times. The CDR3 region has the DNA TGTGCCAGCATTCCAGTGGCAGTCACAGATACGCAGTATTTT. It yields the protein CASIPVAVTDTQYF. The chain is built from TRBV7-8 and TRBJ2-3, with D unresolved. V lost 7 bases to trimming and J lost 2 bases, with 13 bases between them. Germline V CDR1 and CDR2: SGHVS, FQNEAQ. CDR3 size: 14 residues.

V is TRBV6-1 and J is TRBJ1-5, with TRBD1 as a possible D gene (5 bases). Germline V CDR1 and CDR2: MNHNS, SASEGT. The CDR3 length is 17 residues. V was cut by 6 bases and J by 0 bases, with 18 bases left in between. CDR3 nucleotides: TGTGCCAGCAGGGGACCTATATTAGAGTATAGCAATCAGCCCCAGCATTTT. Protein product: CASRGPILEYSNQPQHF.

This clonotype was seen ten or more times. The genes are TRBV20-1 and TRBJ2-3; D possibly matches TRBD1 or TRBD2 (5 bases each). CDR1 and CDR2 (germline): DFQATT, SNEGSKA (reference sequence). V shed 3 bases and J shed 1 base, with 14 bases lying between them. The CDR3 extends over 15 amino acids. In DNA, the CDR3 is TGCAGTGCTAGTAGCAGGGAGTACGGCACAGATACGCAGTATTTT. Amino acid sequence: CSASSREYGTDTQYF.